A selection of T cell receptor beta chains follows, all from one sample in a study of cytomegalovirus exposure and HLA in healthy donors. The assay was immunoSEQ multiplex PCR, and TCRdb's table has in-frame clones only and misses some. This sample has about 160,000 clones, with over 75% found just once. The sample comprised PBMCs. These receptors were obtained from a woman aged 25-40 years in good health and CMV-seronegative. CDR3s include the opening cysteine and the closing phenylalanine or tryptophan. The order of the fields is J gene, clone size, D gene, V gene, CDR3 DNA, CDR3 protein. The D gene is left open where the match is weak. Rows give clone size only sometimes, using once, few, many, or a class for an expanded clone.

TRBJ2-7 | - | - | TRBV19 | TGTGCCAGTAAAGGTAGCAGAGATTACGAGCAGTACTTC | CASKGSRDYEQYF
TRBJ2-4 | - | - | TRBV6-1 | TGTGCCAGCACGTGGGGAGAACAGTCATACAGTCAGTACTTC | CASTWGEQSYSQYF
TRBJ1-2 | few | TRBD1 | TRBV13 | TGTGCCAGCAGCATAGGAGACAGGGTCCTGGGAGGCTACACCTTC | CASSIGDRVLGGYTF
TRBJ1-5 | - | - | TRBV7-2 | TGTGCCAGCAGCTTAGAGGGACATTCTAGCAATCAGCCCCAGCATTTT | CASSLEGHSSNQPQHF
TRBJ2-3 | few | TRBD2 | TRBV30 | TGTGCGATAGCGGGGGTGTCCACAGATACGCAGTATTTT | CAIAGVSTDTQYF
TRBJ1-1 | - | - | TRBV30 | TGTGCCTGGAGCGTGGACAGCCTGAACACTGAAGCTTTCTTT | CAWSVDSLNTEAFF
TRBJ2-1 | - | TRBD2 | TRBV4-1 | TGCGCCAGCAGCACCGCCCAACTTAGCGGGGTGTACAATGAGCAGTTCTTC | CASSTAQLSGVYNEQFF
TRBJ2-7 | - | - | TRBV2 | TGTGCCAGCAGCCGGGAGAAACCGGCCTCCGGTAGGGTAAACTTC | CASSREKPASGRVNF
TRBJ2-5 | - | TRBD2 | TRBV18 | TGTGCCAGCTCACCTCTAGCGGATCCTAGGGAGACCCAGTACTTC | CASSPLADPRETQYF
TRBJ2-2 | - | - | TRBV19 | TGTGCCAGTAGTCTCTCGGGACTGAACACCGGGGAGCTGTTTTTT | CASSLSGLNTGELFF
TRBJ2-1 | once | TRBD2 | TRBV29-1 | TGCAGCGCCCTAGGGACTAGCGGGTACAATGAGCAGTTCTTC | CSALGTSGYNEQFF
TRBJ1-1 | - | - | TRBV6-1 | TGTGCCAGCAGTCCTCCCGGAGGGTACACTGAAGCTTTCTTT | CASSPPGGYTEAFF
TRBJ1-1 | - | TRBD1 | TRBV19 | TGTGCCAGTAGCACTCTACTCGGGACAGGCGAAGCTTTCTTT | CASSTLLGTGEAFF
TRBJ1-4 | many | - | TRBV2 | TGTGCCAGCAGGGCCGCCGAAAAACTGTTTTTT | CASRAAEKLFF
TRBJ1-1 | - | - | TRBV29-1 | TGCAGCGTTGAGAGGTGGGCTGAAGCTTTCTTT | CSVERWAEAFF
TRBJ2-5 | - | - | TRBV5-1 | TGCGCCAGCACAACACAGGGAGAAGAGACCCAGTACTTC | CASTTQGEETQYF
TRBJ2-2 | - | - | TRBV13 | TGTGCCAGCAGCCCGGGATCCGCGGGCAACACCGGGGAGCTGTTTTTT | CASSPGSAGNTGELFF
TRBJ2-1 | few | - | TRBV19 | TGTGCCAGTAGTATCTCGGTTCCTTACAATGAGCAGTTCTTC | CASSISVPYNEQFF
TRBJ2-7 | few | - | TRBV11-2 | TGTGCCAGCAGCTTAGGGGCTGGGCAGTCCTACGAGCAGTACTTC | CASSLGAGQSYEQYF
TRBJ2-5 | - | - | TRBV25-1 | TGTGCCAGCAGTGAATTGGGCGGCGGCCGGGGAGCCCAGTACTTC | CASSELGGGRGAQYF
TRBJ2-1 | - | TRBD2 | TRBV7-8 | TGTGCCAGCAGCTTAGCTGAGTCTAGCGGGCACCCCTACAATGAGCAGTTCTTC | CASSLAESSGHPYNEQFF
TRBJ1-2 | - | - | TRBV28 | TGTGCCAGCAGTTCTACAGGGTTTGGGGATGGCTACACCTTC | CASSSTGFGDGYTF
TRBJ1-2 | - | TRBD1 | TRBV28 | TGTGCCAGCAGTTCAGGACAGGATAACTATGGCTACACCTTC | CASSSGQDNYGYTF
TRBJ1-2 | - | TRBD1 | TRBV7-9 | TGTGCCAGCAGCTTATCCGACAGGGTCGACGGCTACACCTTC | CASSLSDRVDGYTF
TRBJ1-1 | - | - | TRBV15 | TGTGCCACCAGCAGGCAGACTATTATGAACACTGAAGCTTTCTTT | CATSRQTIMNTEAFF
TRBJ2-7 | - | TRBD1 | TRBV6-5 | TGTGCCAGCAGGCAGACAGGGCTTGCGACCTACGAGCAGTACTTC | CASRQTGLATYEQYF
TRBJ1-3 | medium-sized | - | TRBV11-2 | TGTGCCAGCAGCTGGACAAAGGATGGGACCATATATTTT | CASSWTKDGTIYF
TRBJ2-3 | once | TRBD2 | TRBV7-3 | TGTGCCAGCAGCCTTAGCGGGGATACGCAGTATTTT | CASSLSGDTQYF
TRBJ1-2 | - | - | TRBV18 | TGTGCCAGCTCAGATGGACAGCTTTATGGCTACACCTTC | CASSDGQLYGYTF
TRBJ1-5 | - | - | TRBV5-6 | TGTGCCAGCAGCCGGACATTTGCTAGCAATCAGCCCCAGCATTTT | CASSRTFASNQPQHF
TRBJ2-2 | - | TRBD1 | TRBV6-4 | TGTGCCAGACAAAGGACAGGGAGCACCGGGGAGCTGTTTTTT | CARQRTGSTGELFF
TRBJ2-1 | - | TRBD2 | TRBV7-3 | TGTGCCAGCAGCCCCAGACTAGCGGGGGGGAGGAATGAGCAGTTCTTC | CASSPRLAGGRNEQFF
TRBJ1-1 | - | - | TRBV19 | TGTGCCAGTACTCTCCCCCGGGAGGGGAACACTGAAGCTTTCTTT | CASTLPREGNTEAFF
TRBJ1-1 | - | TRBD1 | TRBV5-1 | TGCGCCAGCAGGGTATGGACAGGGGGTAACACTGAAGCTTTCTTT | CASRVWTGGNTEAFF
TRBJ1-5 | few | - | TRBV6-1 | TGTGCCAGCAGTGAAGGGCACCAGCCCCAGCATTTT | CASSEGHQPQHF
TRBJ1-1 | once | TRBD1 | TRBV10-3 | TGTGCCATCACCTTGTCCAGGGGGCATGATACTGAAGCTTTCTTT | CAITLSRGHDTEAFF
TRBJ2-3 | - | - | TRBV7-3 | TGTGCCAGCAGCTACTCCACCGGCACAGATACGCAGTATTTT | CASSYSTGTDTQYF
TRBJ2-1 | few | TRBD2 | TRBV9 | TGTGCCAGCAGCGTAGCTGCGGGGGTCTACAATGAGCAGTTCTTC | CASSVAAGVYNEQFF
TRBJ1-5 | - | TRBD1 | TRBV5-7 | TGTGCCAGCAGCAGAGAGGACAGGGGTAACAATCAGCCCCAGCATTTT | CASSREDRGNNQPQHF